This TCR beta chain was identified in a study of blood T cell repertoires in COVID-19 (dated by TCRdb to about 2020). Concerning the study at large: Collaborator samples came from the United States, Italy and Spain and covered acute and convalescent phases of COVID-19. The prospective study material was composed of cDNA or gDNA derived from T cells, B-cell-depleted T cells, or PBMCs. Subjects who had been exposed to COVID-19, were actively infected with it, or had recovered from it provided the deeply sampled blood TCRbeta repertoires that made up the dataset. The repertoires were released in a freely available public database intended as a resource for research on the immune response to SARS-CoV-2. The samples were drawn from two sources: the first 160 participants of the ongoing ImmuneRACE study, and about 1,300 subjects contributed by 6 global collaborators. Sample metadata almost always included a de-identified subject ID, COVID-19 status, age in years and sex. Where available, HLA class I and class II types were obtained from metadata supplied by the sample provider rather than from assay-based typing.

Overall study results and their limits: Clinical and demographic metadata were provided uncurated, with the amount varying by source and participant.

TCRbeta CDR3 regions were amplified from genomic DNA using the immunoSEQ Assay, a bias-controlled multiplex PCR. In the source study's methods: Nucleated cell counts per sample were estimated from amplification of reference gene primers within the assay. Sequence reads were collapsed and filtered to measure the absolute abundance of every unique TCRbeta CDR3 rearrangement. Productive Simpson clonality was computed per sample as the square root of Simpson's diversity index over productive rearrangements. TCRdb carries this immuneACCESS record with in-frame sequences only. Its versions omit some clonotypes, under half of them owing to an unresolved V gene in the studies checked, with the rest unexplained. The DNA gave D and trimming, while V, J and clone size come from that table. Here the sample has a few hundred thousand clones; around 80% occur a single time. The ten largest clones take up about 1.2% of the sample.

Its CDR3 holds 16 amino acids, cysteine through phenylalanine. Left in the record is the CDR3 DNA by itself, 48 bases read in frame from the first base. In the germline V gene, CDR1 corresponds to SGHVS and CDR2 to FQNEAQ. Trimming removed 5 bases from V and 0 bases from J, leaving 13 bases between the germline ends. As for this clone: Its cognate antigen has yet to be identified. Base qualities are not recorded, but no much larger clone differs from it by a single base.

The collaborating institutions used their own protocols to collect whole blood in K2EDTA tubes. For TCRbeta analysis, collaborators shipped samples as frozen whole blood, isolated PBMCs, or DNA extracted from either of those sample types. Material: peripheral blood. Rearrangement joined TRBV7-8 to TRBJ2-2, with the D gene tentatively TRBD1 or TRBD2, based on 8 matching bases in each. The sequence was obtained from a woman between 45 and 65 years old with acute or convalescent COVID-19. The DNA sequence is given as TGTGCCAGCAGCCGGGGGGGACAGGCGAACACCGGGGAGCTGTTTTTT. This yields the protein CASSRGGQANTGELFF.